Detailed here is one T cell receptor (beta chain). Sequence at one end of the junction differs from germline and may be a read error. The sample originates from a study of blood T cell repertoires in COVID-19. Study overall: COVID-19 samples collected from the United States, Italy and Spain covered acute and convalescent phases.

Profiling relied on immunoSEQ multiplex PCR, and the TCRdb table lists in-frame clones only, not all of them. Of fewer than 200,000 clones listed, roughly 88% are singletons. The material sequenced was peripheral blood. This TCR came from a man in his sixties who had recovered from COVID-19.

The CDR3 DNA reads TGTGCCAGCAGGACAGGGACCTTCTACGATTTC. This gives the protein CASRTGTFYDF. This chain uses TRBV6-5 with TRBJ2-7, with TRBD1 identical over 7 bases. The germline V gene encodes CDR1 MNHEY and CDR2 SVGAGI. This CDR3 is 11 amino acids long.